The next 26 T cell receptor beta chains were all read from a single sample in a study of post-analysis software for immune sequencing data (dated by TCRdb to between 2014 and 2016). Which antigens these TCRs recognize remains unknown. Overall study outcomes, separate from this receptor: Patients showed significantly higher frequencies than controls for roughly five TRBV segments, among them TRBV5-6, TRBV5-1 and TRBV20-1.

The library was produced with PCR. Data came from an Illumina HiSeq 2500. Unique molecular identifiers were incorporated into TCR beta cDNA libraries to reduce PCR and sequencing biases. TCRdb passed the public sequencing reads through fastp at Q25 and MiXCR, retaining productive beta sequences. Here each entry gathers all rows of one CDR3 protein and keeps the most common genes and DNA. Present in this sample are fewer than 900,000 distinct CDR3 sequences, about 45% of which were seen just once. Approximately 5% of the sample goes to the ten largest clones. Material: blood. The receptors come from a girl aged 5-17 years with multiple sclerosis.

The chain uses TRBV3-1 and TRBJ2-1; D remains unclear. Germline V gene sequence: CDR1 LGHDT, CDR2 YNNKEL (reference sequence). CDR3 length equals 13 residues. V was clipped by 3 bases and J by 8 bases, with 11 bases between them. The chain's CDR3 is CASSQVRGDEQFF. The CDR3 nucleotides read TGTGCCAGCAGCCAGGTACGAGGCGATGAGCAGTTCTTC.

The J gene is TRBJ2-1, the V gene TRBV7-2; 10 positions agree with TRBD1. The CDR3 totals 15 residues. The V gene's germline CDR1 is SGHTA and CDR2 FQGNSA. After removal of 3 bases from V and 7 bases from J, the junction contained 6 bases not matched to a gene. CDR3 in DNA: TGTGCCAGCAGCTTTCGACAGGGGGCGCCGAATGAGCAGTTCTTC. Residues: CASSFRQGAPNEQFF.

The rearrangement joins TRBV9 to TRBJ2-3; 14 positions agree with TRBD2. From germline, CDR1 is SGDLS and CDR2 YYNGEE. The length of the CDR3 is 18 residues. The V segment lost 6 bases and the J segment 0 bases; nucleotides outside the gene matches: 9. As DNA, the CDR3 is TGTGCCAGCAAACCGGGACTAGCGGGAGTTGGGAGCACAGATACGCAGTATTTT. This sequence encodes CASKPGLAGVGSTDTQYF. Complete variable domain (other parts from reference TRBV9 and TRBJ2-3): DSGVTQTPKHLITATGQRVTLRCSPRSGDLSVYWYQQSLDQGLQFLIQYYNGEERAKGNILERFSAQQFPDLHSELNLSSLELGDSALYFCASKPGLAGVGSTDTQYFGPGTRLTVL.

This clonotype was picked up a small number of times. The chain recombines TRBV7-8 with TRBJ2-5; tentatively, D is TRBD1 or TRBD2 (5 bases each). CDR1 SGHVS and CDR2 FQNEAQ come from the germline V gene. The CDR3 loop spans 13 amino acids. The germline V and J ends were trimmed by 5 bases and 7 bases, with 14 bases remaining between them. CDR3 residues: CASSPIGAATQYF. CDR3 DNA sequence: TGTGCCAGCAGCCCCATCGGGGCGGCGACCCAGTACTTC.

This clonotype came up a few times. The chain joins TRBV29-1 to TRBJ2-3; 9 bases line up with TRBD2. Germline V gene data show CDR1 as SQVTM and CDR2 as ANQGSEA. The CDR3 has 15 residues. The junction had 6 bases not matched to a gene; V was cut back by 3 bases and J by 2 bases. The CDR3 loop is CSVESSGSVTDTQYF. The CDR3 DNA follows: TGCAGCGTTGAGAGTAGCGGGAGTGTCACAGATACGCAGTATTTT.

The J gene is TRBJ2-1, the V gene TRBV10-3; TRBD2 agrees at 9 bases. The V segment lost 7 bases and the J segment 8 bases; nucleotides outside the gene matches: 15. This CDR3 has 16 residues. CDR1 and CDR2 (germline): ENHRY, SYGVKD. CDR3 amino acids: CAIKATGTSKGDEQFF. In nucleotides, the CDR3 is TGTGCCATCAAAGCTACCGGGACTAGCAAGGGCGATGAGCAGTTCTTC.

In its sample, this clonotype was seen many times. The chain employs TRBV7-2 and TRBJ2-6; maybe TRBD2 (7 bases). Germline values: CDR1 SGHTA, CDR2 FQGNSA. The CDR3 spans 20 residues. The V gene lost 0 bases and the J gene lost 0 bases, with 18 bases spanning the gap. CDR3 sequence (DNA): TGTGCCAGCAGCTTAGCTTGGGGGGGCAGGGTTAACTCTGGGGCCAACGTCCTGACTTTC. Translating gives CASSLAWGGRVNSGANVLTF.

The chain uses TRBV25-1 and TRBJ1-2; D ambiguous. This CDR3 contains 14 residues. Germline CDR1 MGHDK, CDR2 SYGVNS. V was pared by 0 bases and J by 3 bases, with 8 bases between. CDR3 residues: CASSEYFEDYGYTF. The CDR3 DNA reads as TGTGCCAGCAGTGAATATTTCGAAGACTATGGCTACACCTTC.

The chain links TRBV12-3 or TRBV12-4 to TRBJ2-7; 12 nucleotides agree with TRBD2. CDR3 length equals 18 residues. Trimming cost V 2 bases and J 4 bases; bases outside gene matches: 12. The CDR3 sequence is CASSLTIAGLAGHYEQYF. CDR3 nucleotide sequence: TGTGCCAGCAGTTTAACTATCGCGGGACTAGCGGGTCATTACGAGCAGTACTTC.

CDR3 in amino acids: CASSHSMDYEQYF. CDR3 coding DNA: TGTGCCAGCAGTCATTCGATGGATTACGAGCAGTACTTC. The chain joins TRBV6-2 or TRBV6-3 to TRBJ2-7; D is uncertain. The CDR3 spans 13 residues. V lost 5 bases to trimming and J lost 4 bases, with 12 bases between them. The germline V gene encodes CDR1 MNHEY and CDR2 SVGEGT.

This clonotype was picked up a small number of times. V and J are TRBV12-3 or TRBV12-4 and TRBJ1-5; unclear D gene. The CDR3 totals 13 residues. V was shortened by 1 base and J by 5 bases, with 6 bases between the two germline ends. CDR3 sequence (DNA): TGTGCCAGCAGTTTAGTATACGATCAGCCCCAGCATTTT. Translated, it gives CASSLVYDQPQHF.

This clonotype has just a few counts. The genes are TRBV4-3 and TRBJ2-7; 7 positions match TRBD1. Germline V gene lookup returns CDR1 LGHNA and CDR2 YSLEER. V lost 0 bases to trimming and J lost 3 bases; unmatched junction nucleotides: 14. The CDR3 runs 18 residues. The CDR3 sequence is CASSQDRTGTDIFYEQYF. In nucleotides, the CDR3 is TGCGCCAGCAGCCAAGATAGAACGGGGACAGACATCTTCTACGAGCAGTACTTC.

This clonotype has only one observation. The V gene is TRBV2, the J gene TRBJ2-5; possibly TRBD1 for D (5 bases). The CDR3 consists of 14 residues. Germline CDR1 and CDR2: SNHLY and FYNNEI. V lost 0 bases, J lost 5 bases, and 10 bases lay in between. This CDR3 is CASSEAQGLETQYF. DNA for the CDR3: TGTGCCAGCAGTGAAGCTCAGGGTCTGGAGACCCAGTACTTC.

This clonotype has only a few counts. J is TRBJ2-6 and V is TRBV7-3, with TRBD2 identical over 10 bases. CDR3 length equals 21 residues. V lost 4 bases, J lost 0 bases, and 15 bases stayed unmatched. CDR1 SGHTA and CDR2 FQGTGA come from the germline V gene. Written as DNA, the CDR3 is TGTGCCAGCAGCTCCAGTCCCGGGACTAGCGCGCCCTTCTCTGGGGCCAACGTCCTGACTTTC. Translation: CASSSSPGTSAPFSGANVLTF.

In its sample, this clonotype was seen a few times. The CDR3 nucleotides read TGTGCCAGCAGTGACCTAGCGGGGAACCCCCAAAACATTCAGTACTTC. Translation gives CASSDLAGNPQNIQYF. The gene calls are TRBV6-1 and TRBJ2-4, with 9 nucleotides matching TRBD2. The CDR3 has 16 amino acids. After removal of 3 bases from V and 5 bases from J, the junction contained 8 bases not matched to a gene. Germline loops: CDR1 MNHNS, CDR2 SASEGT.

The chain uses TRBV20-1 and TRBJ2-1; D perhaps matches TRBD2 (6 bases). The CDR3 loop spans 15 amino acids. V gave up 0 bases and J gave up 4 bases, with 13 bases separating them. Looked up from germline, CDR1 is DFQATT and CDR2 is SNEGSKA (reference sequence). The CDR3 is CSAREGTSYYNEQFF. CDR3 nucleotide sequence: TGCAGTGCTAGAGAGGGGACTTCTTATTACAATGAGCAGTTCTTC.

The chain has TRBV5-1 and TRBJ2-3; 7 nucleotides align to TRBD1. The CDR3 is 16 amino acids. V was clipped by 3 bases and J by 0 bases; unmatched bases: 7. CDR1 is SGHRS and CDR2 is YFSETQ in the germline V gene. CDR3 bases: TGCGCCAGCAGCTCCCCCGGACAGGAAAGCACAGATACGCAGTATTTT. Amino acids: CASSSPGQESTDTQYF.

The rearrangement uses TRBV10-3 and TRBJ2-1, with TRBD1 matching 8 bases. After removal of 9 bases from V and 6 bases from J, the junction contained 4 bases not matched to a gene. The CDR3 has 12 residues. In germline, CDR1 is ENHRY, CDR2 SYGVKD. The CDR3 sequence: CAIQGVRNEQFF. CDR3 coding DNA: TGTGCCATACAGGGGGTACGCAATGAGCAGTTCTTC.

This clonotype was counted only a few times. This chain links TRBV7-9 with TRBJ2-3, with 8 bases fitting TRBD2. Germline V CDR1 and CDR2: SEHNR, FQNEAQ (reference sequence). The ends lost 5 bases at V and 5 bases at J; junction bases unmatched: 6. The CDR3 spans 14 residues. This CDR3 reads CASSQRELRDTQYF. The CDR3 coding sequence is TGTGCCAGCAGCCAGCGGGAGTTAAGAGATACGCAGTATTTT.

This chain connects TRBV29-1 to TRBJ2-7; D gene ambiguous. V was clipped by 4 bases and J by 4 bases, with 8 bases between them. There are 11 residues in the CDR3. Germline assignment: CDR1 SQVTM and CDR2 ANQGSEA. CDR3 sequence: CSVGLSYEQYF. CDR3 nucleotide sequence: TGCAGCGTTGGGTTGTCGTACGAGCAGTACTTC.

The rearrangement links TRBV20-1 to TRBJ1-4; TRBD1 matches 7 bases. Trimming at V came to 1 base and at J to 15 bases, leaving 8 bases not matched to a gene. This CDR3 has 12 amino acids. Looked up from germline, CDR1 is DFQATT and CDR2 is SNEGSKA (reference sequence). The CDR3 DNA is TGCAGTGCTAGAGGAGACAGGGAGTGGGTGTTTTTT. Amino acids: CSARGDREWVFF.

The chain joins TRBV7-2 to TRBJ1-2; the match to TRBD1 covers 11 bases. This CDR3 has 15 residues. V lost 5 bases to trimming and J lost 7 bases; unmatched junction nucleotides: 9. Germline assignment: CDR1 SGHTA and CDR2 FQGNSA. CDR3 residues: CASSPRTGGGSGYTF. CDR3 nucleotide sequence: TGTGCCAGCAGCCCAAGGACAGGGGGCGGTTCTGGCTACACCTTC.

The chain recombines TRBV29-1 with TRBJ2-1; D call uncertain. This CDR3 comprises 13 residues. Trimming took off 7 bases at V and 6 bases at J, with 16 bases between the two ends. Germline lookup yields CDR1 SQVTM and CDR2 ANQGSEA. As DNA, the CDR3 is TGCAGCGCCCTGAAGCCCCAATCCAATGAGCAGTTCTTC. Its protein product is CSALKPQSNEQFF.

A few counts support this clonotype. This chain uses TRBV7-2 with TRBJ2-1; TRBD2 aligns across 8 bases. Trimming removed 4 bases from V and 3 bases from J; junction bases left unmatched: 8. From germline, CDR1 is SGHTA and CDR2 FQGNSA. The CDR3 is 16 amino acids. The CDR3 reads CASSSTGGTSYNEQFF. The DNA of the CDR3 is TGTGCCAGCAGCTCAACTGGTGGGACTAGCTACAATGAGCAGTTCTTC.

This chain connects TRBV20-1 to TRBJ2-1; D tentatively reads TRBD1 or TRBD2 (5 bases each). V was trimmed by 8 bases and J by 1 base, leaving 12 bases between them. CDR1 and CDR2 from the germline V gene are DFQATT and SNEGSKA (reference sequence). The length of the CDR3 is 13 residues. CDR3 DNA sequence: TGCAGTCCTATGGGACGGTCCTACAATGAGCAGTTCTTC. Its translation is CSPMGRSYNEQFF.

Remarks on this clonotype: Since a much larger clone is just one base distant, this may be a read error. The chain combines TRBV20-1 with TRBJ2-7, with D tentatively TRBD2 (5 bases). This CDR3 is 15 amino acids long. V shed 5 bases and J shed 5 bases, with 22 bases lying between them. Germline assignment: CDR1 DFQATT and CDR2 SNEGSKA (reference sequence). The CDR3 coding sequence is TGCAGTGCTGGAGTTGTACTAGAAGTTTCCCACGAGCAGTACTTC. Encoded protein: CSAGVVLEVSHEQYF.